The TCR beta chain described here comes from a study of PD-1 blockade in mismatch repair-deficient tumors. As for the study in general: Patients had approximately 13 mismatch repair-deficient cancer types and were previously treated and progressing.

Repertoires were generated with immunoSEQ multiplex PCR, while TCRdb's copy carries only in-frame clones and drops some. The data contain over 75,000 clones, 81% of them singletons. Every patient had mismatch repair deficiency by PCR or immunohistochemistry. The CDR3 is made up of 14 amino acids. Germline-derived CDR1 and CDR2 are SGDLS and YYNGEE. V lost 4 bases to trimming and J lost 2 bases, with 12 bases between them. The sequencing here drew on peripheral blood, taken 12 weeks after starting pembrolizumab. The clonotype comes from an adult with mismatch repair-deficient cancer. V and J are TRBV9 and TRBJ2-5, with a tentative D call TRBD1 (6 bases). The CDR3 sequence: CASSPGQMQETQYF. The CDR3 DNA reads TGTGCCAGCAGCCCAGGACAGATGCAAGAGACCCAGTACTTC.